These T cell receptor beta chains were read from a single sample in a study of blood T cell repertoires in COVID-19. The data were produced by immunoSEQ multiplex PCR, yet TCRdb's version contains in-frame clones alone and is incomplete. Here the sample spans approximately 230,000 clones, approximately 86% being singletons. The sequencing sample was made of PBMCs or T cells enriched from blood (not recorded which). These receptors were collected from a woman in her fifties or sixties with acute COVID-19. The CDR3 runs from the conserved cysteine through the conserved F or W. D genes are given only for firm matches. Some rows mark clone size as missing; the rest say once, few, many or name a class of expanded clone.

CASSYASGRWDEQFF	TGTGCCAGCAGCTATGCTAGCGGGAGGTGGGATGAGCAGTTCTTC	TRBJ2-1	TRBD2	TRBV5-6	.
CAWSVIGEKLFF	TGTGCCTGGAGTGTTATCGGGGAGAAACTGTTTTTT	TRBJ1-4	.	TRBV30	.
CASSPLGGEQFF	TGTGCCAGCTCACCTCTAGGTGGTGAGCAGTTCTTC	TRBJ2-1	.	TRBV18	.
CASRSTIDTEAFF	TGTGCCAGCAGGTCTACGATCGACACTGAAGCTTTCTTT	TRBJ1-1	.	TRBV28	.
CASSQGSGLVTGELFF	TGTGCCAGCAGCCAAGGCTCGGGACTAGTCACCGGGGAGCTGTTTTTT	TRBJ2-2	TRBD2	TRBV4-2	.
CASSMGGYSTDTQYF	TGTGCCAGTAGTATGGGGGGGTATAGCACAGATACGCAGTATTTT	TRBJ2-3	TRBD2	TRBV19	.
CATPSSGSVGEQFF	TGTGCCACCCCGTCTAGCGGGAGTGTGGGTGAGCAGTTCTTC	TRBJ2-1	TRBD2	TRBV2	.
CASSVSTGGLNYEQYF	TGTGCCAGCAGCGTATCCACGGGGGGCTTAAACTACGAGCAGTACTTC	TRBJ2-7	.	TRBV9	.
CASSEGGVPYEQYF	TGTGCCAGCAGTGAGGGCGGGGTACCCTACGAGCAGTACTTC	TRBJ2-7	.	TRBV6-1	.
CASSSQGQVYNQPQHF	TGTGCCAGCAGCTCCCAGGGACAGGTATACAATCAGCCCCAGCATTTT	TRBJ1-5	TRBD1	TRBV5-6	few
CALGLAGETQYF	TGTGCCTTAGGGCTAGCGGGAGAGACCCAGTACTTC	TRBJ2-5	TRBD2	TRBV30	.
CSVVDRGQGTEAFF	TGCAGCGTGGTAGACAGGGGCCAAGGCACTGAAGCTTTCTTT	TRBJ1-1	TRBD1	TRBV29-1	.
CASSATGGPSYNEQFF	TGTGCCAGCAGCGCCACGGGAGGGCCTAGCTACAATGAGCAGTTCTTC	TRBJ2-1	TRBD2	TRBV9	.
CASSVRDTGELFF	TGTGCCAGCAGTGTGCGGGATACCGGGGAGCTGTTTTTT	TRBJ2-2	.	TRBV2	.
CASSLQPTGPTNTGELFF	TGTGCCAGCAGCTTACAGCCGACAGGGCCTACGAACACCGGGGAGCTGTTTTTT	TRBJ2-2	TRBD1	TRBV7-3	.
CASSYQGHSSYEQYF	TGTGCCAGCAGTTACCAGGGGCATAGCTCCTACGAGCAGTACTTC	TRBJ2-7	.	TRBV6-2/TRBV6-3	.
CASSQVSAGGNSPLHF	TGTGCCAGCAGCCAAGTGTCAGCGGGGGGTAATTCACCCCTCCACTTT	TRBJ1-6	.	TRBV3-1/TRBV3-2	.
CASSQVTGGSPLHF	TGCGCCAGCAGCCAAGTCACAGGGGGTTCACCCCTCCACTTT	TRBJ1-6	TRBD1	TRBV4-1	.
CASSFQGANLYGYTF	TGTGCCAGCAGTTTCCAGGGCGCAAACCTCTATGGCTACACCTTC	TRBJ1-2	.	TRBV27	.
CASSKGGHGAFF	TGTGCCAGTAGTAAAGGTGGGCATGGAGCTTTCTTT	TRBJ1-1	.	TRBV19	.